This TCR beta chain was recorded in a study of blood T cell repertoires in COVID-19. Some clones are missing from TCRdb's copy, which holds only in-frame ones; the method was immunoSEQ multiplex PCR. The repertoire holds roughly 97,000 clones, about 80% seen once, with 2.5% to 4% in the top ten. The CDR3 loop spans 14 amino acids. The V end was cut by 2 bases, the J end by 2 bases, with 10 bases between. Germline V lookup: CDR1 MNHEY, CDR2 SVGAGI. J is TRBJ2-7 and V is TRBV6-5; D is possibly TRBD1 (5 bases). The sample was peripheral blood. This TCR was sampled from a woman over 75 with active or convalescent COVID-19. The CDR3 sequence: CASSYVQGPYEQYF. In DNA, the CDR3 is TGTGCCAGCAGTTACGTGCAGGGCCCCTACGAGCAGTACTTC.